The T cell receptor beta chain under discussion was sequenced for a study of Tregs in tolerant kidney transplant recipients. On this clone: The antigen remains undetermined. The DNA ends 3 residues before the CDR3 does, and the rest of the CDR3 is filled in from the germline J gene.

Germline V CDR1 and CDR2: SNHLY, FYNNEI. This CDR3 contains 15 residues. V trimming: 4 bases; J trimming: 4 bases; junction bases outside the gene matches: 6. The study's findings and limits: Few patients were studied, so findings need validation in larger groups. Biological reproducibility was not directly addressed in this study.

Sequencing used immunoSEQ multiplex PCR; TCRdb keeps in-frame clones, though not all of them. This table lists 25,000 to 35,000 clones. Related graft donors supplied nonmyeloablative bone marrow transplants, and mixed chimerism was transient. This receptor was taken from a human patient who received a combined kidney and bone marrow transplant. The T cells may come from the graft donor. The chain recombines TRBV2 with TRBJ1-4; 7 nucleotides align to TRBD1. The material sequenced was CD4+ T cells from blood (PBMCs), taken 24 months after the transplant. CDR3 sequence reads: CASSGNRGGNEKLFF. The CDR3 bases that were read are TGTGCCAGCAGTGGAAACAGGGGCGGTAATGAAAAA.